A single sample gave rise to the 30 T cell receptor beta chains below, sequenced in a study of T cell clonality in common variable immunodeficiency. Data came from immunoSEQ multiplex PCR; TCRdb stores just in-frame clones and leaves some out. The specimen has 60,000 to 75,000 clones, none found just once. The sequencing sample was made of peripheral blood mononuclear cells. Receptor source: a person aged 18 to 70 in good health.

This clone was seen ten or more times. The CDR3 is CASSPPTSGKGEQYF. Incomplete CDR3 DNA: TGTGCCAGCAGTCCCCCCACTAGCGGGAAGGGCGAG. This chain joins TRBV28 and TRBJ2-7, with 10 nucleotides matching TRBD2. The CDR3 is cut off 3 residues early in the read; its end comes from the germline J gene. This CDR3 comprises 15 residues. The germline CDR1 and CDR2 sequences are MDHEN and SYDVKM. V shed 5 bases, J shed 6 bases, and the junction held 10 bases outside the gene matches. The variable domain in full, with the rest retrieved from reference TRBV28 and TRBJ2-7, is DVKVTQSSRYLVKRTGEKVFLECVQDMDHENMFWYRQDPGLGLRLIYFSYDVKMKEKGDIPEGYSVSREKKERFSLILESASTNQTSMYLCASSPPTSGKGEQYFGPGTRLTVT.

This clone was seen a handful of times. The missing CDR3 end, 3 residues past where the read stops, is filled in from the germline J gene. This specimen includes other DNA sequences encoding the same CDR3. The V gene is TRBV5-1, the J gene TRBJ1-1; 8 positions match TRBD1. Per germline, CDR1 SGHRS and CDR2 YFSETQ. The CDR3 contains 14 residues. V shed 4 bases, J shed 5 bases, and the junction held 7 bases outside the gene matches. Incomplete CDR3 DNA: TGCGCCAGCAGCCGCGGACAGGGCGGGACTGAA. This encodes CASSRGQGGTE. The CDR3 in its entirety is CASSRGQGGTEAFF.

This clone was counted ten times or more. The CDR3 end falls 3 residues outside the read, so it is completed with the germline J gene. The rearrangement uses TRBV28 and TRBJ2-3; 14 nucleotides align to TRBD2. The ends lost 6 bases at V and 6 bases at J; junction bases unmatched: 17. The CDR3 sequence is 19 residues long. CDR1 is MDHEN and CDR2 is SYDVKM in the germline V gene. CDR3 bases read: TGTGCCAGCAGCCCACCGGGGGGGCGACTAGCGGGAGGGGGTGATACG. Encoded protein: CASSPPGGRLAGGGDT. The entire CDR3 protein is CASSPPGGRLAGGGDTQYF.

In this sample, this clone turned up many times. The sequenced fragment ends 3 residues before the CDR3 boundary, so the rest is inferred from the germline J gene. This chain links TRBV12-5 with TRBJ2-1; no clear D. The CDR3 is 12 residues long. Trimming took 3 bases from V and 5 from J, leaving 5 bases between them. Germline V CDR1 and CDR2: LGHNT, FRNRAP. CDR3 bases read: TGTGCTAGTGGTTTCCAGAACAATGAG. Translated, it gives CASGFQNNE. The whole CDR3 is CASGFQNNEQFF. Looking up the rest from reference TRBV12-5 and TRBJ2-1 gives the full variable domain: DARVTQTPRHKVTEMGQEVTMRCQPILGHNTVFWYRQTMMQGLELLAYFRNRAPLDDSGMPKDRFSAEMPDATLATLKIQPSEPRDSAVYFCASGFQNNEQFFGPGTRLTVL.

The DNA read from the CDR3 is TGTGCCAGCAGTGGGATCGGGGGGCTGCCCTACGAG. Protein sequence: CASSGIGGLPYE. The whole CDR3 reads CASSGIGGLPYEQYF. The rearrangement uses TRBV2 and TRBJ2-7, with D perhaps matching TRBD2 (7 bases). The read ends 3 residues shy of where the CDR3 ends; the end is completed using the germline J gene. Trimming cost V 4 bases and J 2 bases, with 15 bases left between them. CDR1 and CDR2 from the germline V gene are SNHLY and FYNNEI. The CDR3 has 15 residues.

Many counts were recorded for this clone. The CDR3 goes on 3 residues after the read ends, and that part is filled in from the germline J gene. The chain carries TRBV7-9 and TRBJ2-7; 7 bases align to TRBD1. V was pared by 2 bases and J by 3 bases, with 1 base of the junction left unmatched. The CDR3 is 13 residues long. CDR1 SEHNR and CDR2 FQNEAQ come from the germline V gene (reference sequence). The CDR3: CASSLSGGYEQYF. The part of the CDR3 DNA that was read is TGTGCCAGCAGCTTATCAGGGGGCTACGAG.

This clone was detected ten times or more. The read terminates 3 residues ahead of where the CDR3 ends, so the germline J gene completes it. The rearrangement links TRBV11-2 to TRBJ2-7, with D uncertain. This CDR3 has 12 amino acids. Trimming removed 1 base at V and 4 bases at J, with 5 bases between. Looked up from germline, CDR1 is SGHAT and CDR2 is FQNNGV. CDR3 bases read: TGTGCCAGCAGCTTAGCCCCGTACGAG. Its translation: CASSLAPYE. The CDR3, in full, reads CASSLAPYEQYF.

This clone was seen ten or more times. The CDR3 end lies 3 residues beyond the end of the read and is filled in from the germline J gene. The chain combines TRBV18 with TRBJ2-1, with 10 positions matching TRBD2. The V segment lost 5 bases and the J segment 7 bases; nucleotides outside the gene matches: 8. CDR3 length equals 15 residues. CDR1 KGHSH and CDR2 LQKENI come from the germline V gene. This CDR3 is CASSDLAGEGNEQFF. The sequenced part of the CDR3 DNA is TGTGCCAGCTCAGACCTAGCGGGAGAAGGTAATGAG. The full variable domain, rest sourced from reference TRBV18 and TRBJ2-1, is NAGVMQNPRHLVRRRGQEARLRCSPMKGHSHVYWYRQLPEEGLKFMVYLQKENIIDESGMPKERFSAEFPKEGPSILRIQQVVRGDSAAYFCASSDLAGEGNEQFFGPGTRLTVL.

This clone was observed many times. CDR3 DNA (partial): TGCGCCAGCAGCCAAGTCCTAGCGGGAGGTTCCTACGAG. It encodes CASSQVLAGGSYE. The CDR3 in its entirety is CASSQVLAGGSYEQYF. J is TRBJ2-7 and V is TRBV4-1; 11 bases match TRBD2. The observed sequence ends 3 residues before the CDR3 terminus, with the missing tail filled in from the germline J gene. This CDR3 region has 16 residues. V trimming: 1 base; J trimming: 1 base; junction bases outside the gene matches: 3. Germline-derived CDR1 and CDR2 are MGHRA and YSYEKL.

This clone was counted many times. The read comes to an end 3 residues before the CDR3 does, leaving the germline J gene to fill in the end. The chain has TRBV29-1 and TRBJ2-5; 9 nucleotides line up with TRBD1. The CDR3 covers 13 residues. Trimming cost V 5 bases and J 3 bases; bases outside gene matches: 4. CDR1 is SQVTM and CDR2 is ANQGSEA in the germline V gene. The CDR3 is CSVKGQGKETQYF. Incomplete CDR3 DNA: TGCAGCGTTAAAGGACAGGGGAAAGAGACC.

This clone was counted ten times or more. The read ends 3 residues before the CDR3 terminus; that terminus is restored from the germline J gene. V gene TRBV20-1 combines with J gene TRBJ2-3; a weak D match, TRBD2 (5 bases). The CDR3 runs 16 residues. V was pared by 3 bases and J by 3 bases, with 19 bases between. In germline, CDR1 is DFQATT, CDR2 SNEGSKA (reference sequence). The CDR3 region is CSARDPLAAFTDTQYF. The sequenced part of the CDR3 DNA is TGCAGTGCTAGGGACCCTCTAGCAGCTTTTACAGATACG.

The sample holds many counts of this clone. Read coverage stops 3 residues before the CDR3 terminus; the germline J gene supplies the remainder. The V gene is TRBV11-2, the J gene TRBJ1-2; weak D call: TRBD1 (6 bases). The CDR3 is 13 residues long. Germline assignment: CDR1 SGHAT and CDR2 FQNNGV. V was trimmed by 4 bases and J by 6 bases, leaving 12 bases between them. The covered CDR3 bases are TGTGCCAGCAGCTCCCAGGGGAGGAATGGC. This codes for CASSSQGRNG. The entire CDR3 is CASSSQGRNGYTF.

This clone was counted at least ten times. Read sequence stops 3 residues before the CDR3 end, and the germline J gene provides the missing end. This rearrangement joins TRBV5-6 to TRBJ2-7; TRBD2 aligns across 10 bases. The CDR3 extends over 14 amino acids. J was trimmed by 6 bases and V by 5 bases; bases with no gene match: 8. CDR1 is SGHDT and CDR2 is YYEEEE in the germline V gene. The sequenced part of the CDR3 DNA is TGTGCCAGCAGTAAATCCGGGACTAGCGTCGAG. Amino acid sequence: CASSKSGTSVE. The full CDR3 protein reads CASSKSGTSVEQYF.

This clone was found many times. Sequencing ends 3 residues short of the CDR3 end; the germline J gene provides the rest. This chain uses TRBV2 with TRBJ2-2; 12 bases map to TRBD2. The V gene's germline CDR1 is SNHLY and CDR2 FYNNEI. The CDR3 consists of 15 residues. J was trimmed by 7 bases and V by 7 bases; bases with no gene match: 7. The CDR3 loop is CASKRTSGTGGELFF. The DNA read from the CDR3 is TGTGCCAGCAAGAGGACTAGCGGGACGGGCGGGGAG.

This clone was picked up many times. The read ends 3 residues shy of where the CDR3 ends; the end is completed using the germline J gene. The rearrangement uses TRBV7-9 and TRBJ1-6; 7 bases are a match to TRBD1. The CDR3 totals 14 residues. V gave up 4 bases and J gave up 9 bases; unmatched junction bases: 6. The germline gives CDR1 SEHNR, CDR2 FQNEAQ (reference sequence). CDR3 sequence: CASSSGTVFSPLHF. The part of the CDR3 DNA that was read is TGTGCCAGCAGCTCCGGGACAGTATTTTCACCC. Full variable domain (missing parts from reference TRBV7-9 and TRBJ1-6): DTGVSQNPRHKITKRGQNVTFRCDPISEHNRLYWYRQTLGQGPEFLTYFQNEAQLEKSRLLSDRFSAERPKGSFSTLEIQRTEQGDSAMYLCASSSGTVFSPLHFGNGTRLTVT.

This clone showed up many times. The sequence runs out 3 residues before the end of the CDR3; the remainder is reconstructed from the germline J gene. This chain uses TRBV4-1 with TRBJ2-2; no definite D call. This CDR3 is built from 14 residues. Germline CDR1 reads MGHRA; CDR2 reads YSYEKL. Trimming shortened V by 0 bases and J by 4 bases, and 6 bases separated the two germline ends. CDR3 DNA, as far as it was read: TGCGCCAGCAGCCAAGACTCTTCCACCGGGGAG. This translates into CASSQDSSTGE. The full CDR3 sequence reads CASSQDSSTGELFF.

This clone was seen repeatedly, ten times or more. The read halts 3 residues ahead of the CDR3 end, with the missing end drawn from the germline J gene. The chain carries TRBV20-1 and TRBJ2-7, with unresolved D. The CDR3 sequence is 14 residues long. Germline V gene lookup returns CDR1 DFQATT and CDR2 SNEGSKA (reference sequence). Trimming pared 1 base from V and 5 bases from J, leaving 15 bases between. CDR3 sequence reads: CSARGLYLVHEQYF. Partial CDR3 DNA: TGCAGTGCTAGAGGACTGTATCTAGTCCACGAG.

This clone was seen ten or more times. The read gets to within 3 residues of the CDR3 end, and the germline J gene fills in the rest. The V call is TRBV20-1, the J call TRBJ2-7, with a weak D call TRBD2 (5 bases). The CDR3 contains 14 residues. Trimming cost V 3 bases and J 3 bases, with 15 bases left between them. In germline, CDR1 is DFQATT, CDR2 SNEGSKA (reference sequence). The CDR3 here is CSASAAADFYEQYF. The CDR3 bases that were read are TGCAGTGCTAGTGCTGCAGCGGATTTCTACGAG.

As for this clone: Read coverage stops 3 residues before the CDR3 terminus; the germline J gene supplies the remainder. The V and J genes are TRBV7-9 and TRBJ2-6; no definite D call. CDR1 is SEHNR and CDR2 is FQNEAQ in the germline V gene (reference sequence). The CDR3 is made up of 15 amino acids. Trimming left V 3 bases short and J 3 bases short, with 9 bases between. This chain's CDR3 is CASSFFTDGANVLTF. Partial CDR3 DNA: TGTGCCAGCAGCTTTTTCACAGATGGGGCCAACGTC. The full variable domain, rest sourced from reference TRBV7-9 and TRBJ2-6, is DTGVSQNPRHKITKRGQNVTFRCDPISEHNRLYWYRQTLGQGPEFLTYFQNEAQLEKSRLLSDRFSAERPKGSFSTLEIQRTEQGDSAMYLCASSFFTDGANVLTFGAGSRLTVL.

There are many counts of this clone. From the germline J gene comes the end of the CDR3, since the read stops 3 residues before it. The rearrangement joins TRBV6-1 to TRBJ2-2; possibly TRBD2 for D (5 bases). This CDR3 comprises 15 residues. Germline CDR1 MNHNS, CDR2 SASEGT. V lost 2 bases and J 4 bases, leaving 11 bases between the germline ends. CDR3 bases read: TGTGCCAGCAGTGAATTAGGACTCAGCACCGGGGAG. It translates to CASSELGLSTGE. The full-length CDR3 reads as CASSELGLSTGELFF.

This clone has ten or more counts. Incomplete CDR3 DNA: TGTGCCAGCTCGCCGAGGACTAGCGGGAGCACGAACACCGGGGAG. This encodes CASSPRTSGSTNTGE. The full CDR3 protein reads CASSPRTSGSTNTGELFF. The gene calls are TRBV18 and TRBJ2-2; TRBD2 matches 13 bases. The CDR3 end lies 3 residues beyond the end of the read and is filled in from the germline J gene. This CDR3 is 18 amino acids long. Trimming removed 6 bases from V and 0 bases from J; junction bases left unmatched: 7. Germline lookup yields CDR1 KGHSH and CDR2 LQKENI.

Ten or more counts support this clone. The CDR3: CSASTSLYEQYF. The DNA read from the CDR3 is TGCAGTGCGTCGACTAGCCTCTACGAG. The chain is built from TRBV20-1 and TRBJ2-7; 7 bases fit TRBD2. From the germline J gene comes the end of the CDR3, since the read stops 3 residues before it. There are 12 residues in the CDR3. CDR1 and CDR2 (germline): DFQATT, SNEGSKA (reference sequence). With V trimmed by 6 bases and J by 3 bases, 5 bases remained unmatched.

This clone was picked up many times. The DNA read from the CDR3 is TGTGCCAGCAGCGCAGACAGGGGTCTCAACGAG. Translation: CASSADRGLNE. The full CDR3 reads CASSADRGLNEQYF. V and J are TRBV7-9 and TRBJ2-7, with 8 bases matching TRBD1. The missing CDR3 end, 3 residues past where the read stops, is filled in from the germline J gene. Germline-derived CDR1 and CDR2 are SEHNR and FQNEAQ (reference sequence). The V gene end was trimmed by 5 bases and the J gene end by 5 bases; junction bases not matched to a gene: 8. This CDR3 is 14 amino acids long.

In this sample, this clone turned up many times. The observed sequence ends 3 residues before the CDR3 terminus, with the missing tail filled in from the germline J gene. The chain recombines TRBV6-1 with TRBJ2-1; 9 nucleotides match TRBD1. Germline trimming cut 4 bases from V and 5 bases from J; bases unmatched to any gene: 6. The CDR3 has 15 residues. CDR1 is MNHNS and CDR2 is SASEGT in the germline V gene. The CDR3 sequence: CASSVEDRGNNEQFF. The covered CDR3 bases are TGTGCCAGCAGTGTAGAAGACAGGGGGAACAATGAG.

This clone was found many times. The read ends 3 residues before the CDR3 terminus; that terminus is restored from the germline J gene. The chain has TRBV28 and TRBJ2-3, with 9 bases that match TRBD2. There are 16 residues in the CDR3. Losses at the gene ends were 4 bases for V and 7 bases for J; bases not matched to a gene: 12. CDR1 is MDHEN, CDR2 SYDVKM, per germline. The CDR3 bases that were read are TGTGCCAGCAGTTCCCCTGGGGCGAGCGGGAGGTATACG. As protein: CASSSPGASGRYT. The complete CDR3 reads CASSSPGASGRYTQYF.

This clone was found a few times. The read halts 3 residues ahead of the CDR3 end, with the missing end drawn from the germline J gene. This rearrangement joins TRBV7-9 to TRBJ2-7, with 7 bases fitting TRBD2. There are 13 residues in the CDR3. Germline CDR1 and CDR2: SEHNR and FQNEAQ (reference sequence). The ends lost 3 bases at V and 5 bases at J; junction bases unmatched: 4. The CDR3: CASSFTAGHEQYF. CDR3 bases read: TGTGCCAGCAGCTTTACAGCGGGACACGAG. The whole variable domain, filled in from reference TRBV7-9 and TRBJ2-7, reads DTGVSQNPRHKITKRGQNVTFRCDPISEHNRLYWYRQTLGQGPEFLTYFQNEAQLEKSRLLSDRFSAERPKGSFSTLEIQRTEQGDSAMYLCASSFTAGHEQYFGPGTRLTVT.

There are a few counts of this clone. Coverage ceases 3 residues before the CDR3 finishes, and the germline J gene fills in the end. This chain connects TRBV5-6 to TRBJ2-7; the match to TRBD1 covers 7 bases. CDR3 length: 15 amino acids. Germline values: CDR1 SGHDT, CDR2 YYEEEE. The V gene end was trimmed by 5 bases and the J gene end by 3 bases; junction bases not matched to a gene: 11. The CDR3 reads CASRPGQDLGYEQYF. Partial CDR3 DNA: TGTGCCAGCAGACCCGGACAGGATCTGGGCTACGAG. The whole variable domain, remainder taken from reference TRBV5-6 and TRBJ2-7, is DAGVTQSPTHLIKTRGQQVTLRCSPKSGHDTVSWYQQALGQGPQFIFQYYEEEERQRGNFPDRFSGHQFPNYSSELNVNALLLGDSALYLCASRPGQDLGYEQYFGPGTRLTVT.

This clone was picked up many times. Here the CDR3 reads CASSLLWAGNTQYF. The CDR3 DNA, read in part, is TGTGCCAGCAGCTTACTTTGGGCGGGGAATACG. This sequence joins TRBV7-9 and TRBJ2-3; tentative D call: TRBD2 (6 bases). The read terminates 3 residues ahead of where the CDR3 ends, so the germline J gene completes it. The V gene lost 2 bases and the J gene lost 7 bases, with 13 bases spanning the gap. The CDR3 spans 14 residues. Germline V lookup: CDR1 SEHNR, CDR2 FQNEAQ (reference sequence). The full variable domain, rest sourced from reference TRBV7-9 and TRBJ2-3, is DTGVSQNPRHKITKRGQNVTFRCDPISEHNRLYWYRQTLGQGPEFLTYFQNEAQLEKSRLLSDRFSAERPKGSFSTLEIQRTEQGDSAMYLCASSLLWAGNTQYFGPGTRLTVL.

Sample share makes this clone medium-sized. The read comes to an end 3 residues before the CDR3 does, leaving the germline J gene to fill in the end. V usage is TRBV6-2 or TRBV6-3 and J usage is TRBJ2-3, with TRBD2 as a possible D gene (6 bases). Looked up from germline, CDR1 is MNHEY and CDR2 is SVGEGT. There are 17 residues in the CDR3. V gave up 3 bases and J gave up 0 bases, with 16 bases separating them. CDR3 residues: CASSYSSGSGSTDTQYF. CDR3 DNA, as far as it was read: TGTGCCAGCAGTTATTCTTCCGGGAGCGGAAGCACAGATACG.

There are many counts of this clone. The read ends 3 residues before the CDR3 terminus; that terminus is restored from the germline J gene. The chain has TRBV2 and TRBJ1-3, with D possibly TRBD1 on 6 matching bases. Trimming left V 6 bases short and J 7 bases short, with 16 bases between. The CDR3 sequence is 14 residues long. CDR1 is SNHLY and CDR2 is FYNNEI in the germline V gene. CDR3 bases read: TGTGCCAGCAGATCTCGAGGGCAGGGGAACACC. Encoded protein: CASRSRGQGNT. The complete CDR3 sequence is CASRSRGQGNTIYF.